A single T cell receptor (beta chain) is shown here with its context. The antigen is undetermined. Using immunoSEQ multiplex PCR, the repertoire was profiled, and TCRdb retains in-frame clones only, with some absent. The sample consists of 15,000 to 20,000 clones, over 80% of them appearing once. The sample originates from a study of OX40 agonist ivuxolimab in advanced cancers. As for the study in general: All patients had ivuxolimab intravenously every 2 weeks at 0.01 to 10 mg/kg. Findings of the study overall: Antigen specificity of clonally expanded peripheral T cells was not established.

Source: CD4+ or CD8+ T cells sorted from blood, taken in a trial of the OX40 agonist ivuxolimab. This sequence originates from an adult with an advanced solid tumor such as melanoma, head and neck, liver or kidney cancer.

The CDR3 sequence is CARSWTGVNEQYF. DNA for the CDR3: TGCGCCAGGAGCTGGACAGGGGTCAACGAGCAGTACTTC. V is TRBV23-1 and J is TRBJ2-7; TRBD1 matches 9 bases. TRBV23-1 carries the ORF label, with uncertain function. Trimming removed 9 bases from V and 5 bases from J; junction bases left unmatched: 8. This CDR3 contains 13 residues.